The 27 T cell receptor beta chains in this list originate from one sample, sequenced in a study of OX40 agonist ivuxolimab in advanced cancers. Data came from immunoSEQ multiplex PCR; TCRdb stores just in-frame clones and leaves some out. The sample has roughly 24,000 clones, 83% seen once; the top ten hold about 8.3%. The specimen comprised CD4+ or CD8+ T cells sorted from blood, sampled in a trial of the OX40 agonist ivuxolimab. These receptors all come from an adult with an advanced solid tumor such as melanoma, head and neck, liver or kidney cancer.

This clone was detected only a few times. This rearrangement joins TRBV5-5 to TRBJ1-5; D may be TRBD1 (5 bases). The CDR3 has 13 residues. Trimming pared 4 bases from V and 4 bases from J, leaving 9 bases between. Germline CDR1 SGHKS, CDR2 YYEKEE (reference sequence). In DNA, the CDR3 is TGTGCCAGCAGCGGGGACCTTAATCAGCCCCAGCATTTT. This encodes CASSGDLNQPQHF.

The V gene is TRBV7-8, the J gene TRBJ1-1; D is uncertain. The V gene lost 1 base and the J gene lost 3 bases, with 15 bases spanning the gap. The CDR3 is 16 amino acids. Germline CDR1 reads SGHVS; CDR2 reads FQNEAQ. DNA of the CDR3: TGTGCCAGCAGCTTAGAGGCAGAAACTGGGGACACTGAAGCTTTCTTT. Its protein is CASSLEAETGDTEAFF.

The chain combines TRBV6-5 with TRBJ2-7, with D perhaps assigned TRBD1 or TRBD2 (6 bases each). V lost 0 bases and J 7 bases, leaving 13 bases between the germline ends. Germline CDR1 MNHEY, CDR2 SVGAGI. The CDR3 sequence is 14 residues long. DNA for the CDR3: TGTGCCAGCAGTTACTCGGGGGGCCGAGAGGAGCAGTACTTC. It translates to CASSYSGGREEQYF.

The chain links TRBV9 to TRBJ2-5, with a possible D match to TRBD2 (6 bases). V shed 3 bases and J shed 1 base, with 16 bases lying between them. The CDR3 sequence is 16 residues long. CDR1 and CDR2 from the germline V gene are SGDLS and YYNGEE. CDR3 in DNA: TGTGCCAGCAGCGCTCCGCGGCTTAGCGGCCAAGAGACCCAGTACTTC. This sequence encodes CASSAPRLSGQETQYF. Variable domain in full (rest from reference TRBV9 and TRBJ2-5): DSGVTQTPKHLITATGQRVTLRCSPRSGDLSVYWYQQSLDQGLQFLIQYYNGEERAKGNILERFSAQQFPDLHSELNLSSLELGDSALYFCASSAPRLSGQETQYFGPGTRLLVL.

This clone was counted once. The V gene is TRBV13, the J gene TRBJ2-7, with D perhaps matching TRBD2 (7 bases). Between the trimmed V and J ends, which lost 3 bases and 6 bases, there was a span of 12 bases. Germline values: CDR1 PRHDT, CDR2 FYEKMQ (reference sequence). The CDR3 totals 13 residues. The CDR3 DNA follows: TGTGCCAGCAGCTTCGGGGAGGGGGGCGAGCAGTACTTC. This sequence encodes CASSFGEGGEQYF.

The chain links TRBV11-2 to TRBJ2-7; D uncertain. V shed 5 bases and J shed 2 bases, with 10 bases lying between them. Germline V gene data show CDR1 as SGHAT and CDR2 as FQNNGV. The CDR3 covers 13 residues. The CDR3 loop reads CASSEGQAYEQYF. CDR3 sequence (DNA): TGTGCCAGCAGCGAAGGTCAGGCCTACGAGCAGTACTTC.

J is TRBJ1-1 and V is TRBV12-5; D is uncertain. Trimming stripped 7 bases from V and 0 bases from J, with 9 bases between. CDR1 and CDR2 from the germline V gene are LGHNT and FRNRAP. This CDR3 contains 13 residues. CDR3 amino acids: CASALNLNTEAFF. CDR3 DNA: TGTGCTAGTGCTCTAAACCTGAACACTGAAGCTTTCTTT.

The V gene is TRBV18, the J gene TRBJ1-4; the match to TRBD1 covers 9 bases. Germline CDR1 reads KGHSH; CDR2 reads LQKENI. J lost 5 bases, V lost 4 bases, and 2 bases had no gene match. The CDR3 contains 14 residues. CDR3 in amino acids: CASSRDRANEKLFF. In nucleotides, the CDR3 is TGTGCCAGCTCACGGGACAGGGCGAATGAAAAACTGTTTTTT.

The chain joins TRBV7-2 to TRBJ1-1, with D possibly matching TRBD1 (5 bases). The germline gives CDR1 SGHTA, CDR2 FQGNSA. V was trimmed by 1 base and J by 10 bases, leaving 10 bases between them. This CDR3 is 12 amino acids long. CDR3 nucleotide sequence: TGTGCCAGCAGCTTAGTTGGTAGGGGAGCTTTCTTT. This sequence encodes CASSLVGRGAFF.

This chain connects TRBV9 to TRBJ1-6; TRBD1 agrees at 7 bases. The CDR3 covers 15 residues. Germline assignment: CDR1 SGDLS and CDR2 YYNGEE. With 5 bases clipped from V and 7 bases from J, the junction kept 9 bases outside the gene matches. The CDR3, as DNA: TGTGCCAGCAGGGCCGTACCGGGACAGAATTCACCCCTCCACTTT. The encoded protein is CASRAVPGQNSPLHF.

The chain combines TRBV15 with TRBJ1-5, with no clear D. Trimming took off 3 bases at V and 5 bases at J, with 8 bases between the two ends. Per the germline V gene, CDR1 is LNHNV and CDR2 is YYDKDF (reference sequence). The CDR3 length is 13 residues. The CDR3 nucleotides are TGTGCCACCAGCAGGGCCTCGGATCAGCCCCAGCATTTT. Translated, it gives CATSRASDQPQHF. Based on the CDR3 plus reference TRBV15 and TRBJ1-5, the full variable domain is DAMVIQNPRYQVTQFGKPVTLSCSQTLNHNVMYWYQQKSSQAPKLLFHYYDKDFNNEADTPDNFQSRRPNTSFCFLDIRSPGLGDTAMYLCATSRASDQPQHFGDGTRLSIL.

The CDR3 DNA is TGTGCCAGCAGTGGGTATGGCTACACCTTC. Translation gives CASSGYGYTF. V is TRBV2 and J is TRBJ1-2; no reliable D call. The V gene's germline CDR1 is SNHLY and CDR2 FYNNEI. The CDR3 runs to 10 residues. V lost 4 bases and J lost 5, with 2 bases in between.

The chain combines TRBV6-5 with TRBJ2-7; D is perhaps TRBD1 (6 bases). CDR1 MNHEY and CDR2 SVGAGI come from the germline V gene. This CDR3 has 14 residues. V was cut by 5 bases and J by 0 bases, with 11 bases left in between. CDR3 amino acids: CASSGDIFSYEQYF. The DNA for the CDR3 is TGTGCCAGCAGTGGGGACATCTTCTCCTACGAGCAGTACTTC.

CDR3 amino acids: CSALLGGEQYF. The CDR3 region has the DNA TGCAGTGCACTGTTGGGGGGCGAGCAGTACTTC. V gene TRBV20-1 combines with J gene TRBJ2-7; D might be TRBD2 (6 bases). From germline, CDR1 is DFQATT and CDR2 SNEGSKA (reference sequence). Trimming took off 6 bases at V and 6 bases at J, with 12 bases between the two ends. CDR3 length equals 11 residues.

The V call is TRBV6-5, the J call TRBJ2-7; 11 positions agree with TRBD2. The V segment lost 6 bases and the J segment 0 bases; nucleotides outside the gene matches: 4. The V gene's germline CDR1 is MNHEY and CDR2 SVGAGI. There are 15 residues in the CDR3. CDR3 amino acids: CASRTTSGSSYEQYF. CDR3 sequence (DNA): TGTGCCAGCAGGACCACTAGCGGGAGCTCCTACGAGCAGTACTTC.

There are a few counts of this clone. The rearrangement links TRBV6-5 to TRBJ2-7, with D possibly matching TRBD1 (5 bases). From germline, CDR1 is MNHEY and CDR2 SVGAGI. The ends were cut back, 0 bases at V and 4 bases at J, with 13 bases in the middle. The CDR3 spans 15 residues. In nucleotides, the CDR3 is TGTGCCAGCAGTTACTCGACAGATGGGGCATACGAGCAGTACTTC. Translated, it gives CASSYSTDGAYEQYF.

This clone was detected once. The chain carries TRBV7-3 and TRBJ2-2; D possibly corresponds to TRBD1 (5 bases). The germline gives CDR1 SGHTA, CDR2 FQGTGA. The CDR3 length is 15 residues. The V and J ends lost 4 bases and 6 bases respectively, with 15 bases between them. In DNA, the CDR3 is TGTGCCAGCAGCTCCTTATTAAGGGGTCCCGGGGAGCTGTTTTTT. Amino acids: CASSSLLRGPGELFF.

This chain connects TRBV5-1 to TRBJ1-1, with 7 bases identical to TRBD1. The CDR3 is 13 residues long. V gave up 2 bases and J gave up 3 bases; unmatched junction bases: 1. The germline gives CDR1 SGHRS, CDR2 YFSETQ. The CDR3 DNA sequence: TGCGCCAGCAGCTTACAGGGGTACACTGAAGCTTTCTTT. As protein: CASSLQGYTEAFF.

The chain combines TRBV5-4 with TRBJ1-2; no firm D call. Germline lookup yields CDR1 SGHNT and CDR2 YYREEE (reference sequence). The CDR3 extends over 12 amino acids. With 9 bases removed from V and 4 bases from J, the gap between germline ends came to 13 bases. CDR3 amino acids: CAIQGTLYGYTF. The CDR3 bases are TGTGCCATACAAGGAACTCTCTATGGCTACACCTTC.

This rearrangement joins TRBV15 to TRBJ2-3; 7 bases map to TRBD2. CDR3 length: 14 amino acids. Germline values: CDR1 LNHNV, CDR2 YYDKDF (reference sequence). With V trimmed by 5 bases and J by 6 bases, 8 bases remained unmatched. The CDR3 spells CATSGRASRDTQYF. DNA of the CDR3: TGTGCCACCAGCGGGAGGGCGAGTCGGGATACGCAGTATTTT.

This clone came up a few times. V gene TRBV6-5 combines with J gene TRBJ1-1; 9 bases line up with TRBD1. The germline V gene has CDR1 MNHEY and CDR2 SVGAGI. The V and J ends lost 6 bases and 5 bases, in that order; junction bases with no gene match: 4. CDR3 length: 13 residues. In nucleotides, the CDR3 is TGTGCCAGCAGCTACAGGGGGCGAACTGAAGCTTTCTTT. This sequence encodes CASSYRGRTEAFF.

V is TRBV7-7 and J is TRBJ2-1; tentatively, D is TRBD1 (5 bases). Germline V gene data show CDR1 as SSHAT and CDR2 as FNYEAQ (reference sequence). The CDR3 has 13 amino acids. The V gene lost 5 bases and the J gene lost 7 bases, with 12 bases spanning the gap. Here the CDR3 reads CASSRNRGNEQFF. The CDR3 DNA sequence: TGTGCCAGCAGCCGCAATAGGGGAAATGAGCAGTTCTTC.

The chain carries TRBV27 and TRBJ2-7, with TRBD2 matching 7 bases. Germline CDR1 and CDR2: MNHEY and SMNVEV (reference sequence). The CDR3 extends over 14 amino acids. Trimming took 4 bases from V and 1 from J; bases not matched to a gene: 4. The CDR3 nucleotides are TGTGCCAGCAGTTGGGGGGGGGTTTCCTACGAGCAGTACTTC. Amino acids: CASSWGGVSYEQYF.

This clone was counted a few times. The genes are TRBV20-1 and TRBJ1-2; 7 positions match TRBD1. Germline CDR1 and CDR2: DFQATT and SNEGSKA (reference sequence). The CDR3 sequence is 10 residues long. CDR3 sequence reads: CSHDRDGYTF. The CDR3 DNA sequence: TGCTCTCACGACAGGGATGGCTACACCTTC.

The chain couples TRBV6-5 to TRBJ1-1; possible D gene TRBD1, 5 bases. The CDR3 extends over 12 amino acids. V lost 2 bases and J lost 6, with 7 bases in between. Germline V gene data show CDR1 as MNHEY and CDR2 as SVGAGI. CDR3: CASSYQGSEAFF. The CDR3 DNA follows: TGTGCCAGCAGTTACCAGGGCTCTGAAGCTTTCTTT.

The rearrangement uses TRBV2 and TRBJ1-2; 10 nucleotides align to TRBD1. The V segment lost 10 bases and the J segment 8 bases; nucleotides outside the gene matches: 7. CDR1 is SNHLY, CDR2 FYNNEI, per germline. CDR3 length: 12 amino acids. For the CDR3, the DNA is TGTGCCAACCTTGGACAGGGGGGAGGCTACACCTTC. The encoded protein is CANLGQGGGYTF.

V gene TRBV19 combines with J gene TRBJ2-3, with TRBD1 matching over 9 bases. CDR3 length: 15 amino acids. J gave up 5 bases and V 9 bases, and 12 bases lay outside the gene matches. CDR1 and CDR2 from the germline V gene are LNHDA and SQIVND (reference sequence). The CDR3 region has the DNA TGTGCCAGCCAGTCAAAGGACAGGGGAGGAGATACGCAGTATTTT. This translates into CASQSKDRGGDTQYF. The entire variable domain, with the rest obtained from reference TRBV19 and TRBJ2-3, is as follows: DGGITQSPKYLFRKEGQNVTLSCEQNLNHDAMYWYRQDPGQGLRLIYYSQIVNDFQKGDIAEGYSVSREKKESFPLTVTSAQKNPTAFYLCASQSKDRGGDTQYFGPGTRLTVL.